The T cell receptor (beta chain) described here comes from a study of blood T cell repertoires in COVID-19. Study in general: Samples taken during acute and convalescent COVID-19 were collected in the United States, Italy and Spain. PBMCs, B-cell-depleted T cells, or T cells were the source of the cDNA or gDNA that made up the material.

Methods used by the authors: Reference gene primer amplification gave estimated nucleated cell counts. Data came from immunoSEQ multiplex PCR; TCRdb stores just in-frame clones and leaves some out. V, J and clone size derive from that table, while D and trimming were established from the DNA sequence. The table records 180,000 or so clones, 78% of them present only once. The CDR3 has 13 residues. CDR1 KGHDR and CDR2 SFDVKD come from the germline V gene. V was shortened by 7 bases and J by 7 bases, with 15 bases between the two germline ends. Sequencing was performed on peripheral blood. The receptor comes from a woman of 80 years or more with active or convalescent COVID-19. V usage is TRBV24-1 and J usage is TRBJ1-2; tentative D call: TRBD1 (5 bases). The CDR3 sequence is CATSGGVGAGYTF. CDR3 sequence (DNA): TGTGCCACCAGCGGGGGTGTGGGCGCTGGCTACACCTTC.